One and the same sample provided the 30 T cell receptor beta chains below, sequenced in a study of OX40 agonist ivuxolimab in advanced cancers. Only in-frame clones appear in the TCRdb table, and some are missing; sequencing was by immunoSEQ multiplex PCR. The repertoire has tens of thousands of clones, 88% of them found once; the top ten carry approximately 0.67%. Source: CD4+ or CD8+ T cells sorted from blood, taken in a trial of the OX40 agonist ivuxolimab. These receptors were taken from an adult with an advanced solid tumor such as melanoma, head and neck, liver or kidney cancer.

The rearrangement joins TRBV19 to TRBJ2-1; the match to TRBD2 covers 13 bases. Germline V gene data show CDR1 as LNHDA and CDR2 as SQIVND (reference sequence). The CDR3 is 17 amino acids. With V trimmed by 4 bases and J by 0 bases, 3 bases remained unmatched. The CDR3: CASSKLAGGPSYNEQFF. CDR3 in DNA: TGTGCCAGTAGTAAACTAGCGGGAGGGCCCTCCTACAATGAGCAGTTCTTC.

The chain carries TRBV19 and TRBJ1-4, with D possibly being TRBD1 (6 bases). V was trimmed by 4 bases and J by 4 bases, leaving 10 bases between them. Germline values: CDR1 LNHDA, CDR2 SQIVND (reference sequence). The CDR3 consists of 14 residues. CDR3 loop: CASSRGRDNEKLFF. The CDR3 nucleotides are TGTGCCAGTAGTAGGGGGCGAGATAATGAAAAACTGTTTTTT.

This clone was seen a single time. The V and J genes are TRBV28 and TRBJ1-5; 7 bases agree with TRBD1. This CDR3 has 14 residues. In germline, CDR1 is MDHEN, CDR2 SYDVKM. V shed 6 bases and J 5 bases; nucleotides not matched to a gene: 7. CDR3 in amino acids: CASSLGQLHQPQHF. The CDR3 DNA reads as TGTGCCAGCAGCCTGGGACAGCTCCATCAGCCCCAGCATTTT.

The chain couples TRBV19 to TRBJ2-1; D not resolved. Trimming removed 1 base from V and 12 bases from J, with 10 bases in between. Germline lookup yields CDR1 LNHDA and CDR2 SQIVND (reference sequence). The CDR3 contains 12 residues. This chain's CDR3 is CASSIAPERQFF. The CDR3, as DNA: TGTGCCAGTAGTATAGCCCCGGAAAGGCAGTTCTTC.

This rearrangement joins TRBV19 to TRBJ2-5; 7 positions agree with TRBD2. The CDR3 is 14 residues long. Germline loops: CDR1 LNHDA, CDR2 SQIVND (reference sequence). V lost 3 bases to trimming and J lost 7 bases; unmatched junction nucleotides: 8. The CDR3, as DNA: TGTGCCAGTAGTATCACGCGTGGGGAGGGGACCCAGTACTTC. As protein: CASSITRGEGTQYF.

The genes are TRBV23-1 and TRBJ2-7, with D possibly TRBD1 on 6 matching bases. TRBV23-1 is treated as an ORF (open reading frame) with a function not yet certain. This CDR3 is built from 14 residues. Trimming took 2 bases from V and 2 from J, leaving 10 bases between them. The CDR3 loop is CASSQGTTAYEQYF. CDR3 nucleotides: TGCGCCAGCAGTCAAGGGACAACCGCCTACGAGCAGTACTTC.

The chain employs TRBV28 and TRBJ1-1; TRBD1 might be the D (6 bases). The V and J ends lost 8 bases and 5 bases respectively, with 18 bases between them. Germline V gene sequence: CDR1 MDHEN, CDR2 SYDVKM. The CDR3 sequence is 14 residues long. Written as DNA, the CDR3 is TGTGCCAGCGGCGCCCTACAGGGATGGACTGAAGCTTTCTTT. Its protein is CASGALQGWTEAFF.

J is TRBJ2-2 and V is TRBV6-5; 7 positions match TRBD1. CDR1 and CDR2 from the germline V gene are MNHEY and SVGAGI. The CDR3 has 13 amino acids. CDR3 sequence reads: CAIRTGNTGELFF. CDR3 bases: TGTGCTATCCGGACAGGGAACACCGGGGAGCTGTTTTTT.

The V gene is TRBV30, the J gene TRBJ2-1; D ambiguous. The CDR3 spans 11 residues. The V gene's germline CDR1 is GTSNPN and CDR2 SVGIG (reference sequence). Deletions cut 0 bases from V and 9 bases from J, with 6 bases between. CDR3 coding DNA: TGTGCCTGGAGTGTGGGTGGTGAGCAGTTCTTC. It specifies CAWSVGGEQFF.

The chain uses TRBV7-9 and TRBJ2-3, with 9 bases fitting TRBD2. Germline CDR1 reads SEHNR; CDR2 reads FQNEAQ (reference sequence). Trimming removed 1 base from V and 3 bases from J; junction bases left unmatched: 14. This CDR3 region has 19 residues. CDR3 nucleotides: TGTGCCAGCAGCTTAGGACTAGCGGAAACCTCACGGGTGACAGATACGCAGTATTTT. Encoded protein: CASSLGLAETSRVTDTQYF. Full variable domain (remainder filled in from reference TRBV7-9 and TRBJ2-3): DTGVSQNPRHKITKRGQNVTFRCDPISEHNRLYWYRQTLGQGPEFLTYFQNEAQLEKSRLLSDRFSAERPKGSFSTLEIQRTEQGDSAMYLCASSLGLAETSRVTDTQYFGPGTRLTVL.

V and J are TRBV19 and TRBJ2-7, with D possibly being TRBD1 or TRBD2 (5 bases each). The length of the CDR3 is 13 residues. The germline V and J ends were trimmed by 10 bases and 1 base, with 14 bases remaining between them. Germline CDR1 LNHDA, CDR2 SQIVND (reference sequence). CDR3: CATGAGGSYEQYF. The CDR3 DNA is TGTGCCACCGGGGCCGGTGGTTCCTACGAGCAGTACTTC.

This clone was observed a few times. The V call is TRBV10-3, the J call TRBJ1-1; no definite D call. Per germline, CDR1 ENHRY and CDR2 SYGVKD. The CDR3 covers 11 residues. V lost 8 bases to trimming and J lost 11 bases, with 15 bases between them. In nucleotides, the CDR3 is TGTGCCATCCGAGAAGGCCCGTGGGCTTTCTTT. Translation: CAIREGPWAFF.

In DNA form, the CDR3 reads TGCGCCAGCAGCCCGGGATCGGATACGCAGTATTTT. Its translation is CASSPGSDTQYF. The chain combines TRBV5-1 with TRBJ2-3; D might be TRBD2 (5 bases). Trimming took 4 bases from V and 6 from J, leaving 9 bases between them. The CDR3 totals 12 residues. The germline V gene has CDR1 SGHRS and CDR2 YFSETQ.

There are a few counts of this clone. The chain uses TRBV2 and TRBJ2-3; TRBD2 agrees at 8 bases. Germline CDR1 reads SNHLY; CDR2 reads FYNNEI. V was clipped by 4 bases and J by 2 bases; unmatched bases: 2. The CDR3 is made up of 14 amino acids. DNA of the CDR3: TGTGCCAGCAGTGGACTAGCGAACACAGATACGCAGTATTTT. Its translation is CASSGLANTDTQYF.

DNA of the CDR3: TGTGCCAGCAGCTTTCGCCCTAGCGGGAGTCAGACAGATACGCAGTATTTT. Translation gives CASSFRPSGSQTDTQYF. This rearrangement joins TRBV5-6 to TRBJ2-3; 10 bases map to TRBD2. The CDR3 is 17 amino acids. V was pared by 2 bases and J by 3 bases, with 9 bases of the junction left unmatched. Germline V gene lookup returns CDR1 SGHDT and CDR2 YYEEEE.

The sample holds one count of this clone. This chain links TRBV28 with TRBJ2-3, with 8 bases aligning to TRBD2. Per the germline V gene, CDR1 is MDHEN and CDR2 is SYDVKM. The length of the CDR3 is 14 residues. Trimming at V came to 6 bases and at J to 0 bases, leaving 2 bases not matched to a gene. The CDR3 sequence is CASRSGGSTDTQYF. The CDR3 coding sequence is TGTGCCAGCAGGTCGGGAGGGAGCACAGATACGCAGTATTTT.

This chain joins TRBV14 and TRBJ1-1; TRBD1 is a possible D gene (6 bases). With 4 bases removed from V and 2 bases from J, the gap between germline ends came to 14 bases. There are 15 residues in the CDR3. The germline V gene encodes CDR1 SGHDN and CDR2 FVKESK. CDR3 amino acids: CASSLRLQGNTEAFF. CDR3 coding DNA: TGTGCCAGCAGCCTTCGGCTACAGGGAAACACTGAAGCTTTCTTT.

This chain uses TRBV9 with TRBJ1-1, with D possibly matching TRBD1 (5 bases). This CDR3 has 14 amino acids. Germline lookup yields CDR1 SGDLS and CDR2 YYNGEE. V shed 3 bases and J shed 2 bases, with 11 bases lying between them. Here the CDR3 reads CASSAIRGNTEAFF. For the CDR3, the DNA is TGTGCCAGCAGCGCGATCCGGGGCAACACTGAAGCTTTCTTT.

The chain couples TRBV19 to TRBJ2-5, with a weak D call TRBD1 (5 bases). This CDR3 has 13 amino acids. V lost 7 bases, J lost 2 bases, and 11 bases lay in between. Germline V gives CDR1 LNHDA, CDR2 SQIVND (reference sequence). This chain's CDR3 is CASNMGRQETQYF. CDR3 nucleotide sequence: TGTGCCAGTAATATGGGGCGACAAGAGACCCAGTACTTC.

CDR3 in DNA: TGTGCCAGTAGTATAGAAAGCGGGACAGGGGTATTGGCCCAGCATTTT. Translation: CASSIESGTGVLAQHF. The chain recombines TRBV19 with TRBJ1-5, with TRBD1 matching 10 bases. CDR1 and CDR2 (germline): LNHDA, SQIVND (reference sequence). The CDR3 contains 16 residues. V lost 0 bases, J lost 11 bases, and 10 bases stayed unmatched.

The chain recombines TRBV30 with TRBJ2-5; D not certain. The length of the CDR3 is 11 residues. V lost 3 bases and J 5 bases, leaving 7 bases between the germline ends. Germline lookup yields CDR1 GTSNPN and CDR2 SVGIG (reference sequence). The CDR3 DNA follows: TGTGCCTGGAGGGCCCGGGAGACCCAGTACTTC. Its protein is CAWRARETQYF. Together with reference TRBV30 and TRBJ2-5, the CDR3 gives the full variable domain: SQTIHQWPATLVQPVGSPLSLECTVEGTSNPNLYWYRQAAGRGLQLLFYSVGIGQISSEVPQNLSASRPQDRQFILSSKKLLLSDSGFYLCAWRARETQYFGPGTRLLVL.

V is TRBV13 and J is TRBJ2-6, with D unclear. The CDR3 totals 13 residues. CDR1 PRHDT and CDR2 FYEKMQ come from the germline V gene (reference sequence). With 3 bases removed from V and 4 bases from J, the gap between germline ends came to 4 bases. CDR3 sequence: CASSFAGANVLTF. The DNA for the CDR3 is TGTGCCAGCAGCTTCGCCGGGGCCAACGTCCTGACTTTC.

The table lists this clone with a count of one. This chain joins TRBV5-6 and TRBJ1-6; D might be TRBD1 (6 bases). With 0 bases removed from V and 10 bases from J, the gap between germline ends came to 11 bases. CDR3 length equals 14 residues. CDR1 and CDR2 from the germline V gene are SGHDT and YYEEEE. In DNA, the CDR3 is TGTGCCAGCAGCTTGGGACAGGTGGGATCACCCCTCCACTTT. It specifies CASSLGQVGSPLHF.

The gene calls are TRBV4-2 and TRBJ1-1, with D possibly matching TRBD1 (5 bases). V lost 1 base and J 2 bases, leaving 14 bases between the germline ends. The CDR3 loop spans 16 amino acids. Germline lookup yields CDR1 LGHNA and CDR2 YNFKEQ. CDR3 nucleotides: TGTGCCAGCAGCCAAGTGATGACGGGGGGAAACACTGAAGCTTTCTTT. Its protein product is CASSQVMTGGNTEAFF.

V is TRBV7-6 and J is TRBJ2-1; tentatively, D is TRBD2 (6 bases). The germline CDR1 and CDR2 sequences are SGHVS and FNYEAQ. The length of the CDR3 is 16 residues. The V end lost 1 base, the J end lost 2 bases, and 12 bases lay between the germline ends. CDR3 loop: CASSLEAGSPYNEQFF. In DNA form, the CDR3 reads TGTGCCAGCAGCTTAGAGGCGGGGAGCCCCTACAATGAGCAGTTCTTC.

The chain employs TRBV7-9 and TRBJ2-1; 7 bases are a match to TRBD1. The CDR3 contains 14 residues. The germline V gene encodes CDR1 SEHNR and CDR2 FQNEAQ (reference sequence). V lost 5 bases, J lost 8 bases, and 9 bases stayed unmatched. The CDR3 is CASSKTDRVDEQFF. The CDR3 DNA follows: TGTGCCAGCAGCAAAACTGACAGGGTGGATGAGCAGTTCTTC. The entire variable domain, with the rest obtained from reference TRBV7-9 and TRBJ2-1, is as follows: DTGVSQNPRHKITKRGQNVTFRCDPISEHNRLYWYRQTLGQGPEFLTYFQNEAQLEKSRLLSDRFSAERPKGSFSTLEIQRTEQGDSAMYLCASSKTDRVDEQFFGPGTRLTVL.

CDR3 nucleotides: TGTGCCTGGACGACTAGCGGGGCTTACAATGAGCAGTTCTTC. This translates into CAWTTSGAYNEQFF. The V gene is TRBV30, the J gene TRBJ2-1; TRBD2 aligns across 11 bases. V trimming: 4 bases; J trimming: 4 bases; junction bases outside the gene matches: 3. Looked up from germline, CDR1 is GTSNPN and CDR2 is SVGIG (reference sequence). This CDR3 has 14 amino acids.

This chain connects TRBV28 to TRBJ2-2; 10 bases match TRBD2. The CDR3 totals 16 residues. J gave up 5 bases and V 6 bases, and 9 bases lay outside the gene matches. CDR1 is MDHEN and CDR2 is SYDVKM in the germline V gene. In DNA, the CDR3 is TGTGCCAGCAGGCGTCAGGTAGCGGGAGGTACCGGGGAGCTGTTTTTT. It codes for CASRRQVAGGTGELFF.

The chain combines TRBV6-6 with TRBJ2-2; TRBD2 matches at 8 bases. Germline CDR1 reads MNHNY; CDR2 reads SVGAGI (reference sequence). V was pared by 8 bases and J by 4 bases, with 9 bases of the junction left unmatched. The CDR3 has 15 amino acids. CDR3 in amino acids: CASGRGTRVTGELFF. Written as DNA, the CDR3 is TGTGCCAGCGGCCGAGGGACTAGAGTCACCGGGGAGCTGTTTTTT.

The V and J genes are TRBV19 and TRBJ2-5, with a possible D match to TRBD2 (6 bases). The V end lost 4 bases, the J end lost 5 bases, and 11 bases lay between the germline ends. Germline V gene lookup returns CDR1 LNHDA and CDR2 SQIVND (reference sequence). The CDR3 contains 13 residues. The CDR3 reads CASSRRGEETQYF. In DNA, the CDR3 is TGTGCCAGTAGTAGGAGGGGTGAGGAGACCCAGTACTTC.